Listed here is a single T cell receptor (beta chain). Its antigen is currently unknown. V shed 6 bases, J shed 7 bases, and the junction held 10 bases outside the gene matches. CDR1 and CDR2 from the germline V gene are DFQATT and SNEGSKA (reference sequence). The CDR3 runs 14 residues. Sequencing of DNA taken from cultured CD4+ T cells relied on the Oncomine TCR Beta short-read assay. After culture, CD4+ T cells served as the source for genomic DNA extraction. TCRdb processed the PCR reads anew with MiXCR; each CDR3 protein has one entry. The sample has over 7,500 distinct CDR3 sequences; 45% are singletons. This sample is part of a study of vaccination and CD4 T cells after COVID-19. Whole-study context: The study enrolled six male and four female convalescents, two of whom were Hispanic.

Treatment of the sample: roughly ten-day PBMC culture with coronavirus spike peptide pools or control peptides (ViraFEST assay). Gathering of the CD4+ T cells, from the unexposed donor, took place before the COVID-19 pandemic (2011-2018). Researchers challenged CD4+ T cells from unexposed donors with SARS-CoV-2 S/N and four cold-coronavirus spikes, cells permitting. This TCR derives from a human donor in good health. Sequencing used CD4+ T cells from blood, cultured in vitro. The chain is built from TRBV20-1 and TRBJ2-7; 12 positions agree with TRBD2. CDR3 sequence (DNA): TGCAGTGCAGACCTCCTAGCGGGGGGGGGTGAGCAGTACTTC. Amino acids: CSADLLAGGGEQYF.